This T cell receptor (beta chain) was profiled in a study of metastatic and nonmetastatic thyroid tumors. Looking at the study overall: Thyroid patients, malignant and benign, had repertoires compared across blood and tumor or nodule tissue.

Authors' analysis steps: A papillary thyroid cancer distant-metastasis classifier was built from CDR3 differences across clinicopathological groups. TCRdb reassembled clones from the PCR reads with MiXCR. The V and J calls, along with clone size, are taken from TCRdb and not from the paper's own processing. This table holds fewer than 20,000 clones, 3.5% to 4.5% found once. No treatment had been given to any patient before thyroid surgery. This CDR3 is built from 15 residues. V lost 0 bases and J 3 bases, leaving 9 bases between the germline ends. CDR1 is MNHNY and CDR2 is SVGAGI in the germline V gene (reference sequence).

Material: tumor tissue. The chain combines TRBV6-6 with TRBJ1-5; no firm D call. This clonotype was obtained from a female donor with papillary thyroid cancer or a benign thyroid nodule (not recorded which). Some clones in this sample may be carry-over from other donors' samples. The CDR3 DNA is TGTGCCAGCAGTTACTCGAGTTTGATCAATCAGCCCCAGCATTTT. Protein sequence: CASSYSSLINQPQHF.